This T cell receptor (beta chain) is drawn from a study of brain metastases from non-small cell lung cancer. Regarding the study as a whole: Brain metastases shared most TCR repertoire with primaries, with sparse T cells.

Repertoires were generated with immunoSEQ multiplex PCR, while TCRdb's copy carries only in-frame clones and drops some. The repertoire holds a few thousand clones, approximately 85% seen once, with under 6% in the top ten. As regards this clone: What it binds is not known.

The CDR3 is 16 amino acids. From germline, CDR1 is SGHRS and CDR2 YFSETQ. Losses at the gene ends were 4 bases for V and 1 base for J; bases not matched to a gene: 9. The source of this sequence is a donor at least 40 years old with non-small cell lung cancer. Input material: primary lung tumor tissue. The rearrangement uses TRBV5-1 and TRBJ1-2; 8 bases fit TRBD1. CDR3 nucleotide sequence: TGCGCCAGCAGCCCGGGACAGGCCATCGATAACTATGGCTACACCTTC. Protein product: CASSPGQAIDNYGYTF.